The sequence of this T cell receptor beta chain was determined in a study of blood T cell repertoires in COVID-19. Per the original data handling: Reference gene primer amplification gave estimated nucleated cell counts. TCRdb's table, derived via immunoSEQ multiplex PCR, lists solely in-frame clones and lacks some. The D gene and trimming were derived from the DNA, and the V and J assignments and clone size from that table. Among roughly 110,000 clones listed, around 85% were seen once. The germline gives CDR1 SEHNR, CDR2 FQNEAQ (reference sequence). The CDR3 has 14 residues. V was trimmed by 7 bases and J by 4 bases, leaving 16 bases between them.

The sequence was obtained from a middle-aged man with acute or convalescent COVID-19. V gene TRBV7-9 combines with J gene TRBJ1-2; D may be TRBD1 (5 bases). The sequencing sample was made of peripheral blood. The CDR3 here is CASNRPPGVYGYTF. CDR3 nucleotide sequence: TGTGCCAGCAACCGCCCCCCGGGGGTCTATGGCTACACCTTC. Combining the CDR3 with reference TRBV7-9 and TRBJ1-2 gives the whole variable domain DTGVSQNPRHKITKRGQNVTFRCDPISEHNRLYWYRQTLGQGPEFLTYFQNEAQLEKSRLLSDRFSAERPKGSFSTLEIQRTEQGDSAMYLCASNRPPGVYGYTFGSGTRLTVV.